A single sample gave rise to the 9 T cell receptor beta chains below, sequenced in a study of blood T cell repertoires in COVID-19 (dated by TCRdb to 2020 to 2021). The method was the immunoSEQ multiplex PCR assay. TCRdb provides this immuneACCESS table in a form limited to in-frame rearrangements. Some clones are lacking; in checked studies, under half of them reflect an unresolved V gene, and why the rest are absent is not known. This sample has about 270,000 clones in its table, and less than 95% of those were observed once. The ten most abundant clones make up approximately 2.9% of the sample. Sample: PBMCs or T cells enriched from blood (not recorded which). These receptors all stem from a middle-aged man who had been exposed to COVID-19.

The gene calls are TRBV19 and TRBJ2-2; 7 nucleotides agree with TRBD2. The junction had 9 bases not matched to a gene; V was cut back by 8 bases and J by 0 bases. The CDR3 loop spans 16 amino acids. Germline V gene sequence: CDR1 LNHDA, CDR2 SQIVND (reference sequence). The CDR3 DNA reads as TGTGCCAGTCGGCGCGGGAGCCCGACGAACACCGGGGAGCTGTTTTTT. Translating it yields CASRRGSPTNTGELFF.

This chain links TRBV10-3 with TRBJ1-3; TRBD1 is a possible D gene (6 bases). CDR1 is ENHRY, CDR2 SYGVKD, per germline. The V gene lost 3 bases and the J gene lost 16 bases, with 16 bases spanning the gap. This CDR3 contains 12 residues. CDR3 in amino acids: CAISEAQGPCYF. The CDR3 DNA reads as TGTGCCATCAGTGAAGCTCAGGGGCCCTGTTATTTT.

This clone was recorded only once. This sequence joins TRBV14 and TRBJ1-2; TRBD1 matches at 7 bases. CDR1 SGHDN and CDR2 FVKESK come from the germline V gene. V was clipped by 4 bases and J by 0 bases; unmatched bases: 20. CDR3 length equals 20 residues. CDR3 residues: CASSRMPSVDRSHPNYGYTF. CDR3 nucleotide sequence: TGTGCCAGCAGCCGGATGCCCTCCGTGGACAGGAGTCACCCTAACTATGGCTACACCTTC.

This clone was seen just once. The chain joins TRBV6-2 or TRBV6-3 to TRBJ2-1; TRBD1 matches 10 bases. Germline V lookup: CDR1 MNHEY, CDR2 SVGEGT. CDR3 length equals 16 residues. V shed 0 bases and J 6 bases; nucleotides not matched to a gene: 5. CDR3 nucleotides: TGTGCCAGCAGTTACTCGAGGACAGGGGGTTCCAATGAGCAGTTCTTC. Protein product: CASSYSRTGGSNEQFF.

This clone has a single count. The chain carries TRBV28 and TRBJ1-1; the match to TRBD1 covers 11 bases. CDR1 is MDHEN and CDR2 is SYDVKM in the germline V gene. V gave up 2 bases and J gave up 8 bases; unmatched junction bases: 7. This CDR3 contains 15 residues. The CDR3 region is CASSLAGTGGLEAFF. The DNA for the CDR3 is TGTGCCAGCAGTTTAGCCGGGACAGGGGGGTTGGAAGCTTTCTTT.

The chain links TRBV7-2 to TRBJ2-1, with 10 bases fitting TRBD1. V gave up 5 bases and J gave up 6 bases; unmatched junction bases: 4. The CDR3 spans 14 residues. CDR1 is SGHTA, CDR2 FQGNSA, per germline. The CDR3 spells CASSAGQGFNEQFF. The CDR3 region has the DNA TGTGCCAGCAGCGCGGGACAGGGGTTCAATGAGCAGTTCTTC.

CDR3 DNA: TGTGCCAGCGGGGGAGGAGGCGGGGAACCCCAGCATTTT. It yields the protein CASGGGGGEPQHF. This sequence joins TRBV6-5 and TRBJ1-5; D may be TRBD1 (5 bases). The ends were cut back, 8 bases at V and 10 bases at J, with 18 bases in the middle. The CDR3 consists of 13 residues. From germline, CDR1 is MNHEY and CDR2 SVGAGI.

This chain uses TRBV27 with TRBJ1-5, with 9 bases lining up with TRBD1. CDR1 and CDR2 from the germline V gene are MNHEY and SMNVEV (reference sequence). The trim removed 5 bases at V and 7 bases at J, leaving 6 bases unmatched. This CDR3 contains 14 residues. The CDR3 loop reads CASSPGTGLQPQHF. The CDR3 nucleotides are TGTGCCAGCAGTCCCGGGACAGGGTTACAGCCCCAGCATTTT.

In the case of this clone: This specimen includes other DNA sequences encoding the same CDR3. V and J are TRBV7-2 and TRBJ2-5, with unresolved D. Trimming removed 5 bases from V and 5 bases from J, with 6 bases in between. CDR1 and CDR2 from the germline V gene are SGHTA and FQGNSA. This CDR3 has 11 amino acids. CDR3 in amino acids: CASSARETQYF. The CDR3 bases are TGTGCCAGCAGCGCGCGGGAGACCCAGTACTTC.